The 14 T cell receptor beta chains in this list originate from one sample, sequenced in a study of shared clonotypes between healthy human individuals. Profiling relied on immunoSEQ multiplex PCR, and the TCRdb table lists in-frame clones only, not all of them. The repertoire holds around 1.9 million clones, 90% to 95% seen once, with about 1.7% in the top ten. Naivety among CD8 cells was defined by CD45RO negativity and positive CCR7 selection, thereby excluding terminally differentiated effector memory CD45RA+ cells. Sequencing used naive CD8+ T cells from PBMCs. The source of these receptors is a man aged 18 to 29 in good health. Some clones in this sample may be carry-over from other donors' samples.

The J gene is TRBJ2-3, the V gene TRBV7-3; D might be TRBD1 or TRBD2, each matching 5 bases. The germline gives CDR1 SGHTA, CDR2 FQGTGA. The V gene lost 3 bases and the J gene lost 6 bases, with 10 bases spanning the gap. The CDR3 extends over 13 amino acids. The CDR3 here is CASSFGGGDTQYF. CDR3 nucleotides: TGTGCCAGCAGCTTTGGTGGGGGTGATACGCAGTATTTT. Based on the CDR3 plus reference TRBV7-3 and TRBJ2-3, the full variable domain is GAGVSQTPSNKVTEKGKYVELRCDPISGHTALYWYRQSLGQGPEFLIYFQGTGAADDSGLPNDRFFAVRPEGSVSTLKIQRTERGDSAVYLCASSFGGGDTQYFGPGTRLTVL.

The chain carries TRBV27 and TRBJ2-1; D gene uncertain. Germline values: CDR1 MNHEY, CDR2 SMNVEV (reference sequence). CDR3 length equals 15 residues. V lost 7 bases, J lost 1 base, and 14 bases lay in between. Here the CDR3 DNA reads TGTGCCAGCACCCCTGACTCTAGATCCTACAATGAGCAGTTCTTC. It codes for CASTPDSRSYNEQFF.

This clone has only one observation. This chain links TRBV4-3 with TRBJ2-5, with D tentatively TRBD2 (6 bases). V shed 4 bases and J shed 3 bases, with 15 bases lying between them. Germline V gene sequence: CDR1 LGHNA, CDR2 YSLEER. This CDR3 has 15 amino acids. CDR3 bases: TGCGCCAGCAGCCTCCTAACCGGGAGCAAAGAGACCCAGTACTTC. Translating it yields CASSLLTGSKETQYF.

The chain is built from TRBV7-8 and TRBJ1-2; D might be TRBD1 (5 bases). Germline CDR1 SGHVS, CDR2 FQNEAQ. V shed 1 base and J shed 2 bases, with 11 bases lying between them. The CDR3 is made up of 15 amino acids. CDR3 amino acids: CASSLEAGDNYGYTF. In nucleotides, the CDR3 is TGTGCCAGCAGCTTAGAGGCGGGGGACAACTATGGCTACACCTTC.

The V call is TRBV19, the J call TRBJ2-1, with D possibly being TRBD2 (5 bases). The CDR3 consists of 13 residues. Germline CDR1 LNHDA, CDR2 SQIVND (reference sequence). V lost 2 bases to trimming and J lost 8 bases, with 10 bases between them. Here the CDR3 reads CASSIFGSDEQFF. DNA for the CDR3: TGTGCCAGTAGTATATTCGGTAGCGATGAGCAGTTCTTC.

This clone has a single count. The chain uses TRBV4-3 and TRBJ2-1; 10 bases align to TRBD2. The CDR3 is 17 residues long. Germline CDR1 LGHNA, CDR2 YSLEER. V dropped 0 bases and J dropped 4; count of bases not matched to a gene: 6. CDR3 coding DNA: TGCGCCAGCAGCCAAGAAAGCGGTAGCGGGGGGTACAATGAGCAGTTCTTC. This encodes CASSQESGSGGYNEQFF.

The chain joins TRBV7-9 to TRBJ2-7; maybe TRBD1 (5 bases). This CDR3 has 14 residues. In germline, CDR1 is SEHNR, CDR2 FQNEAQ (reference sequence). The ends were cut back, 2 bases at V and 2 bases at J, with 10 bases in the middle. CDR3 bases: TGTGCCAGCAGCTTATCAGGGATCCCCTACGAGCAGTACTTC. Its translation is CASSLSGIPYEQYF.

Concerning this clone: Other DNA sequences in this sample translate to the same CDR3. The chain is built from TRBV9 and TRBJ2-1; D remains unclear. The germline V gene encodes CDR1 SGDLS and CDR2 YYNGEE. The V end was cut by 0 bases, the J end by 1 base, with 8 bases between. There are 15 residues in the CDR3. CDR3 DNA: TGTGCCAGCAGCGTAGGTTCGGATTCCTACAATGAGCAGTTCTTC. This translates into CASSVGSDSYNEQFF.

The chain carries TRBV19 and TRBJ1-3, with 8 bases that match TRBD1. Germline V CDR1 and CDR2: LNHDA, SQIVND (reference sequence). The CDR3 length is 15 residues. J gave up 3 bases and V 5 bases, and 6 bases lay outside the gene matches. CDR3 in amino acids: CASSAQGAYGNTIYF. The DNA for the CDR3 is TGTGCCAGTAGTGCTCAGGGGGCTTATGGAAACACCATATATTTT.

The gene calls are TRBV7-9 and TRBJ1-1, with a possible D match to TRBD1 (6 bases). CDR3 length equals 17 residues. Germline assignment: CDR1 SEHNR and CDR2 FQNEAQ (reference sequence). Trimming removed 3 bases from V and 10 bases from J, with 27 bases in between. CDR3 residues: CASSFPPISYPEQGAFF. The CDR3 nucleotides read TGTGCCAGCAGCTTCCCCCCGATCTCCTACCCCGAACAGGGAGCTTTCTTT. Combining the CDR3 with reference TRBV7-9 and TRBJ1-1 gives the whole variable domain DTGVSQNPRHKITKRGQNVTFRCDPISEHNRLYWYRQTLGQGPEFLTYFQNEAQLEKSRLLSDRFSAERPKGSFSTLEIQRTEQGDSAMYLCASSFPPISYPEQGAFFGQGTRLTVV.

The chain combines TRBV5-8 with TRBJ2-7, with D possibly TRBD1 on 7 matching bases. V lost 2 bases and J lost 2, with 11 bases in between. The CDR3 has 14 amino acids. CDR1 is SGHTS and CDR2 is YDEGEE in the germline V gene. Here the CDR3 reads CASSFGGGPYEQYF. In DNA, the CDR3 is TGTGCCAGCAGCTTTGGAGGGGGCCCCTACGAGCAGTACTTC.

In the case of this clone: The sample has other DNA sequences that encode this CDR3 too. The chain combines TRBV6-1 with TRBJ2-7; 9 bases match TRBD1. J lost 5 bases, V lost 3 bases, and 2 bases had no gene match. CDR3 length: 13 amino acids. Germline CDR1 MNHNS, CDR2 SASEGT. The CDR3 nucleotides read TGTGCCAGCAGTGAGCGGACAGGGGACGAGCAGTACTTC. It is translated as CASSERTGDEQYF.

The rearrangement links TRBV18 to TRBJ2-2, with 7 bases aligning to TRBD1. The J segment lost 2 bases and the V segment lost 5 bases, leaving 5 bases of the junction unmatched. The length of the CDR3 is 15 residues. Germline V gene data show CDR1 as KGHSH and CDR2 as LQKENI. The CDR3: CASSSDRANTGELFF. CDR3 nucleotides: TGTGCCAGCTCATCAGACAGGGCTAACACCGGGGAGCTGTTTTTT. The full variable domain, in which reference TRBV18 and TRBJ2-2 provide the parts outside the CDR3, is NAGVMQNPRHLVRRRGQEARLRCSPMKGHSHVYWYRQLPEEGLKFMVYLQKENIIDESGMPKERFSAEFPKEGPSILRIQQVVRGDSAAYFCASSSDRANTGELFFGEGSRLTVL.

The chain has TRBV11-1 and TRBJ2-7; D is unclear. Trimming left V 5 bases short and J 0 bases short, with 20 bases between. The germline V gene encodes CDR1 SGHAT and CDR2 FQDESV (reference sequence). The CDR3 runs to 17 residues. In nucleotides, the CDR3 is TGTGCCAGCAGCCTGTACCTAAAGGGCCGATACTCCTACGAGCAGTACTTC. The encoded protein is CASSLYLKGRYSYEQYF.